Below are 22 T cell receptor beta chains sequenced from a single sample in a study of spatial heterogeneity in lung cancer. This sample's time point: blood at routine non-recurrence follow-up after resection. Whole RNA, isolated from tumor, nontumor lung or frozen PBMC, was sequenced without prior sorting. TCRdb processed the 5' RACE reads anew with MiXCR; each CDR3 protein has one entry. The table records approximately 27,000 distinct CDR3 sequences, around 5.9% of them present only once. The sample consisted of PBMCs, taken at follow-up. The receptors come from a male donor with early-stage non-small cell lung cancer.

The chain combines TRBV11-2 with TRBJ2-3; 10 nucleotides align to TRBD2. There are 16 residues in the CDR3. V was pared by 6 bases and J by 5 bases, with 11 bases of the junction left unmatched. CDR1 and CDR2 from the germline V gene are SGHAT and FQNNGV. CDR3 sequence: CASRRGAGGLGDTQYF. The CDR3 nucleotides are TGTGCCAGCAGACGAGGAGCGGGAGGGCTGGGAGATACGCAGTATTTT. Drawing the rest from reference TRBV11-2 and TRBJ2-3, the complete variable domain is EAGVAQSPRYKIIEKRQSVAFWCNPISGHATLYWYQQILGQGPKLLIQFQNNGVVDDSQLPKDRFSAERLKGVDSTLKIQPAKLEDSAVYLCASRRGAGGLGDTQYFGPGTRLTVL.

The sample holds many counts of this clonotype. This chain's CDR3 is CASSSPPRQTDYGYTF. CDR3 DNA sequence: TGTGCCAGCAGCTCTCCACCCAGACAGACTGACTATGGCTACACCTTC. The chain employs TRBV7-2 and TRBJ1-2, with D possibly matching TRBD1 (5 bases). The CDR3 contains 16 residues. Germline lookup yields CDR1 SGHTA and CDR2 FQGNSA. V lost 4 bases and J lost 3, with 18 bases in between.

This clonotype was seen many times. The J gene is TRBJ1-3, the V gene TRBV7-2; D remains ambiguous. Per germline, CDR1 SGHTA and CDR2 FQGNSA. V dropped 4 bases and J dropped 8 bases, with 9 bases sitting between them. The CDR3 totals 12 residues. The CDR3 here is CASSSPPDTIYF. The CDR3 DNA reads TGTGCCAGCAGCTCCCCTCCGGACACCATATATTTT.

The J gene is TRBJ2-1, the V gene TRBV27; D not certain. CDR1 is MNHEY and CDR2 is SMNVEV in the germline V gene (reference sequence). This CDR3 comprises 17 residues. Deletions cut 3 bases from V and 1 base from J, with 16 bases between. The chain's CDR3 is CASSFSNGWRSYNEQFF. The CDR3 DNA is TGTGCCAGCAGTTTTTCTAATGGGTGGCGGTCCTACAATGAGCAGTTCTTC.

Concerning this clonotype: This may arise from a read error, as a much more abundant clone is one base away. The chain recombines TRBV10-3 with TRBJ2-3; TRBD1 or TRBD2 may be the D gene (6 bases each). This CDR3 comprises 13 residues. V lost 6 bases and J 4 bases, leaving 11 bases between the germline ends. Germline V gives CDR1 ENHRY, CDR2 SYGVKD. The CDR3 coding sequence is TGTGCCATCAGAGGACGGGGGCCAGATACGCAGTATTTT. Translated: CAIRGRGPDTQYF.

V usage is TRBV6-5 and J usage is TRBJ2-3; TRBD2 matches 16 bases. The germline V gene has CDR1 MNHEY and CDR2 SVGAGI. V was clipped by 6 bases and J by 3 bases; unmatched bases: 3. The CDR3 has 16 amino acids. The CDR3 DNA follows: TGTGCCAGCAGGGGACTAGCGGGGGGGCCAACAGATACGCAGTATTTT. Protein sequence: CASRGLAGGPTDTQYF.

This clonotype was recorded many times. V usage is TRBV6-1 and J usage is TRBJ1-6; D is undetermined. Germline V lookup: CDR1 MNHNS, CDR2 SASEGT. Trimming removed 2 bases at V and 8 bases at J, with 10 bases between. The CDR3 is made up of 14 amino acids. CDR3 protein: CASSESDPYSPLHF. The CDR3 DNA reads as TGTGCCAGCAGTGAATCGGACCCTTATTCACCCCTCCACTTT.

J is TRBJ2-7 and V is TRBV12-3 or TRBV12-4; 10 nucleotides line up with TRBD2. The CDR3 runs 14 residues. Trimming cost V 2 bases and J 4 bases; bases outside gene matches: 2. CDR3 residues: CASSLSAGGYEQYV. In DNA form, the CDR3 reads TGTGCCAGCAGTTTATCAGCGGGAGGGTACGAGCAGTACGTC.

The V call is TRBV5-6, the J call TRBJ2-3; D ambiguous. V dropped 0 bases and J dropped 7 bases, with 9 bases sitting between them. The CDR3 is 13 amino acids. From germline, CDR1 is SGHDT and CDR2 YYEEEE. The CDR3 DNA follows: TGTGCCAGCAGCTTGGTCGAAGGCAATACGCAGTATTTT. Translated, it gives CASSLVEGNTQYF.

This clonotype was observed many times. The chain couples TRBV27 to TRBJ2-5, with D perhaps matching TRBD2 (5 bases). Germline-derived CDR1 and CDR2 are MNHEY and SMNVEV (reference sequence). Trimming stripped 5 bases from V and 5 bases from J, with 6 bases between. This CDR3 is 11 amino acids long. The CDR3 spells CASSPGETQYF. CDR3 in DNA: TGTGCCAGCAGTCCGGGGGAGACCCAGTACTTC.

The sample holds a few counts of this clonotype. The chain is built from TRBV7-2 and TRBJ1-6, with 10 bases fitting TRBD1. Germline CDR1 is SGHTA and CDR2 is FQGNSA. Trimming cost V 3 bases and J 10 bases; bases outside gene matches: 6. This CDR3 spans 15 amino acids. CDR3 in DNA: TGTGCCAGCAGCTTGCAGGGACAGGGGAGATCACCCCTCCACTTT. It specifies CASSLQGQGRSPLHF.

This clonotype has ten or more counts. This chain connects TRBV6-1 to TRBJ1-6; weak D call: TRBD1 (6 bases). CDR1 MNHNS and CDR2 SASEGT come from the germline V gene. This CDR3 spans 14 amino acids. The ends were cut back, 6 bases at V and 10 bases at J, with 16 bases in the middle. The CDR3 is CASRRGQGGSPLHF. For the CDR3, the DNA is TGTGCCAGCAGACGGGGGCAGGGTGGATCACCCCTCCACTTT.

This clonotype was seen repeatedly, ten times or more. V and J are TRBV5-1 and TRBJ2-7; weak D call: TRBD1 (5 bases). The V and J ends lost 0 bases and 2 bases respectively, with 9 bases between them. This CDR3 comprises 14 residues. CDR1 is SGHRS, CDR2 YFSETQ, per germline. CDR3 DNA: TGCGCCAGCAGCTTGGATCAGGGAACCTACGAGCAGTACTTC. It specifies CASSLDQGTYEQYF.

This clonotype showed up many times. The V and J genes are TRBV7-2 and TRBJ2-3, with 8 bases lining up with TRBD2. Germline-derived CDR1 and CDR2 are SGHTA and FQGNSA. V shed 0 bases and J 4 bases; nucleotides not matched to a gene: 9. CDR3 length equals 17 residues. The CDR3 bases are TGTGCCAGCAGCTTAGCGATGAGCGGGAGTTTGGCAGATACGCAGTATTTT. Its protein product is CASSLAMSGSLADTQYF.

This clonotype is judged medium-sized. The J gene is TRBJ2-2, the V gene TRBV7-8; 7 bases agree with TRBD1. This CDR3 comprises 15 residues. Germline V CDR1 and CDR2: SGHVS, FQNEAQ. V lost 2 bases, J lost 2 bases, and 2 bases stayed unmatched. The CDR3 DNA sequence: TGTGCCAGCAGCTTACAGGGGGTTAACACCGGGGAGCTGTTTTTT. Protein product: CASSLQGVNTGELFF. Full variable domain (missing parts from reference TRBV7-8 and TRBJ2-2): GAGVSQSPRYKVAKRGQDVALRCDPISGHVSLFWYQQALGQGPEFLTYFQNEAQLDKSGLPSDRFFAERPEGSVSTLKIQRTQQEDSAVYLCASSLQGVNTGELFFGEGSRLTVL.

This clonotype was observed many times. This chain connects TRBV29-1 to TRBJ2-3, with D perhaps matching TRBD1 (6 bases). The length of the CDR3 is 13 residues. The germline CDR1 and CDR2 sequences are SQVTM and ANQGSEA. V was trimmed by 5 bases and J by 0 bases, leaving 9 bases between them. This CDR3 is CSVRGSSTDTQYF. CDR3 nucleotide sequence: TGCAGCGTTAGGGGGTCGAGCACAGATACGCAGTATTTT.

This clonotype appeared many times. J is TRBJ1-2 and V is TRBV7-9, with TRBD1 matching 8 bases. Per germline, CDR1 SEHNR and CDR2 FQNEAQ (reference sequence). With V trimmed by 5 bases and J by 4 bases, 0 bases remained unmatched. The CDR3 length is 12 residues. The CDR3 spells CASSTGGYGYTF. CDR3 sequence (DNA): TGTGCCAGCAGCACAGGGGGCTATGGCTACACCTTC.

Only a few counts were recorded for this clonotype. The rearrangement uses TRBV24-1 and TRBJ1-1, with D possibly being TRBD1 (6 bases). The CDR3 extends over 14 amino acids. Germline V CDR1 and CDR2: KGHDR, SFDVKD. Trimming took 9 bases from V and 5 from J, leaving 18 bases between them. In nucleotides, the CDR3 is TGTGCCACCCAAGACACCAATCAGGGGACTGAAGCTTTCTTT. This codes for CATQDTNQGTEAFF.

The V and J genes are TRBV10-3 and TRBJ2-3; D call uncertain. Germline CDR1 and CDR2: ENHRY and SYGVKD. The CDR3 sequence is 14 residues long. Trimming removed 8 bases at V and 1 base at J, with 13 bases between. CDR3 protein: CAISRMSGTDTQYF. The CDR3 DNA sequence: TGTGCCATCTCAAGGATGAGCGGCACAGATACGCAGTATTTT.

The J gene is TRBJ2-1, the V gene TRBV7-3, with D perhaps matching TRBD1 or TRBD2 (5 bases each). CDR1 SGHTA and CDR2 FQGTGA come from the germline V gene. The CDR3 contains 15 residues. Trimming pared 2 bases from V and 4 bases from J, leaving 12 bases between. This CDR3 is CASSLAGTPYNEQFF. The CDR3, as DNA: TGTGCCAGCAGCTTAGCCGGGACCCCATACAATGAGCAGTTCTTC.

The rearrangement joins TRBV4-3 to TRBJ2-7; 12 nucleotides match TRBD2. Per the germline V gene, CDR1 is LGHNA and CDR2 is YSLEER. V lost 2 bases and J lost 1; bases outside the gene matches: 3. CDR3 length: 16 residues. As DNA, the CDR3 is TGCGCCAGCAGCCAATTAGGACTAGCGGGGTCCTACGAGCAGTACTTC. This sequence encodes CASSQLGLAGSYEQYF.

This clonotype was detected ten times or more. The chain has TRBV29-1 and TRBJ2-2, with TRBD1 identical over 7 bases. Losses at the gene ends were 8 bases for V and 6 bases for J; bases not matched to a gene: 6. This CDR3 contains 12 residues. Germline V gene data show CDR1 as SQVTM and CDR2 as ANQGSEA. CDR3 nucleotide sequence: TGCAGCATAGGGGACAGCTCCGGGGAGCTGTTTTTT. Its protein is CSIGDSSGELFF.